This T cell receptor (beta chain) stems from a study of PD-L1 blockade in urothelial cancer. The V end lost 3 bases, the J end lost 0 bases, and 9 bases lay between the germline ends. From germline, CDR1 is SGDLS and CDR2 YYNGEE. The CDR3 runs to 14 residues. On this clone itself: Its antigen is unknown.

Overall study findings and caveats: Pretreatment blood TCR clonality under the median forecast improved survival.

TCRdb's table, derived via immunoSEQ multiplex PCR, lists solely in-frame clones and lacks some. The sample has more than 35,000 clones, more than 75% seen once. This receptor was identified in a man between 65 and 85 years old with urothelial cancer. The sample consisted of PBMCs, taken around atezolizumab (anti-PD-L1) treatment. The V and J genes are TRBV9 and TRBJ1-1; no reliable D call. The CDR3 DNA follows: TGTGCCAGCAGCGCCAAACTCATGAACACTGAAGCTTTCTTT. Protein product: CASSAKLMNTEAFF. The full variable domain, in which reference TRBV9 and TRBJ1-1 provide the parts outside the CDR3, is DSGVTQTPKHLITATGQRVTLRCSPRSGDLSVYWYQQSLDQGLQFLIQYYNGEERAKGNILERFSAQQFPDLHSELNLSSLELGDSALYFCASSAKLMNTEAFFGQGTRLTVV.